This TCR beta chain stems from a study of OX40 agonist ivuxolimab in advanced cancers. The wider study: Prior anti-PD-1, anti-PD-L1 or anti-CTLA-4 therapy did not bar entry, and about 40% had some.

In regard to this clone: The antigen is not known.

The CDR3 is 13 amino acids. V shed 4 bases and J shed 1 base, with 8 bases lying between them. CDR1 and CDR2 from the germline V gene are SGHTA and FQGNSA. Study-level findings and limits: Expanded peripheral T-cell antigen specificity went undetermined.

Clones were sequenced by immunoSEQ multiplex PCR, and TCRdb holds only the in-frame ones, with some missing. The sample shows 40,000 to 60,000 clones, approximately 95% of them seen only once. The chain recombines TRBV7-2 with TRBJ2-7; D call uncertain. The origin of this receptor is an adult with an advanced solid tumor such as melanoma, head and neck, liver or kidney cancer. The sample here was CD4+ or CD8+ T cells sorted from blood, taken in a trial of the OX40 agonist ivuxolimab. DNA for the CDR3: TGTGCCAGCAGCTCACCCCTTTCCTACGAGCAGTACTTC. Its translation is CASSSPLSYEQYF.